This T cell receptor (beta chain) is from a study of blood T cell repertoires in COVID-19. Study details: The cDNA or gDNA used as material had been derived from T cells, B-cell-depleted T cells, or PBMCs.

Categorization into cohorts depended on clinical history that participants reported. Here immunoSEQ multiplex PCR was the method, and the copy in TCRdb shows in-frame clones only, minus some. Seen here are 300,000 to 400,000 clones, more than 75% observed once, and the top ten hold roughly 0.94%. Germline loops: CDR1 MNHEY, CDR2 SVGAGI. J lost 7 bases, V lost 8 bases, and 5 bases had no gene match. This CDR3 region has 13 residues. This chain links TRBV6-5 with TRBJ1-6; 7 nucleotides match TRBD1. The specimen sequenced was PBMCs or T cells enriched from blood (not recorded which). The source of this sequence is a woman between 25 and 40 years old who had recovered from COVID-19. In DNA, the CDR3 is TGTGCCAGCGGGGACAGTCGCAATTCACCCCTCCACTTT. Its protein is CASGDSRNSPLHF.